These T cell receptor beta chains were read from a single sample in a study of cytomegalovirus exposure and HLA in healthy donors. Some clones are missing from TCRdb's copy, which holds only in-frame ones; the method was immunoSEQ multiplex PCR. The sample includes fewer than 200,000 clones, roughly 70% of them seen just once. The specimen sequenced was PBMCs. These receptors all stem from a woman younger than 30 in good health and CMV-seropositive. Each CDR3 is given with its conserved first and last residue.

CDR3 protein: CASSLGGDMNTEAFF; V gene: TRBV28; J gene: TRBJ1-1
CDR3 protein: CASSSRTSNEQFF; V gene: TRBV11-2; J gene: TRBJ2-1
CDR3 protein: CASSQPRPPGYSNSPLHF; V gene: TRBV4-2; J gene: TRBJ1-6
CDR3 protein: CASSLTVGGSYNEQFF; V gene: TRBV7-3; J gene: TRBJ2-1
CDR3 protein: CASSVDGLAAQETQYF; V gene: TRBV9; J gene: TRBJ2-5
CDR3 protein: CATSRGDRDHGYTF; V gene: TRBV15; J gene: TRBJ1-2
CDR3 protein: CASSLEVGQPNTEAFF; V gene: TRBV5-6; J gene: TRBJ1-1
CDR3 protein: CASSMGLERIAPYEQYF; V gene: TRBV7-9; J gene: TRBJ2-7
CDR3 protein: CASSIGDSYEQYF; V gene: TRBV19; J gene: TRBJ2-7
CDR3 protein: CASSPPPDRASYEQYF; V gene: TRBV21-1; J gene: TRBJ2-7
CDR3 protein: CASSAFDRGNNSPLHF; V gene: TRBV6-1; J gene: TRBJ1-6
CDR3 protein: CASGQGGTEAFF; V gene: TRBV19; J gene: TRBJ1-1
CDR3 protein: CASSGTGGGEQPQHF; V gene: TRBV5-8; J gene: TRBJ1-5
CDR3 protein: CASSYSGGDSYEQYF; V gene: TRBV6-5; J gene: TRBJ2-7
CDR3 protein: CASSVYREGEKLFF; V gene: TRBV6-5; J gene: TRBJ1-4
CDR3 protein: CASSLVGDRAAYEQYF; V gene: TRBV7-9; J gene: TRBJ2-7
CDR3 protein: CASSLPGTYEQYF; V gene: TRBV5-4; J gene: TRBJ2-7
CDR3 protein: CASSQDSGNTEAFF; V gene: TRBV4-3; J gene: TRBJ1-1
CDR3 protein: CARGGLGANVLTF; V gene: TRBV5-1; J gene: TRBJ2-6
CDR3 protein: CSADQGRAFF; V gene: TRBV20-1; J gene: TRBJ1-1
CDR3 protein: CAISESGSQETQYF; V gene: TRBV10-3; J gene: TRBJ2-5
CDR3 protein: CASSQVSRGLGIQYF; V gene: TRBV4-1; J gene: TRBJ2-4
CDR3 protein: CASGLDGSNQPQHF; V gene: TRBV12-5; J gene: TRBJ1-5
CDR3 protein: CASSLGQFTEAFF; V gene: TRBV11-1; J gene: TRBJ1-1
CDR3 protein: CASSSQGINGYTF; V gene: TRBV5-6; J gene: TRBJ1-2
CDR3 protein: CASSPDGGDQPQHF; V gene: TRBV5-1; J gene: TRBJ1-5
CDR3 protein: CASSPQGDAGGYTF; V gene: TRBV7-3; J gene: TRBJ1-2
CDR3 protein: CASSQSALGDTEAFF; V gene: TRBV23-1; J gene: TRBJ1-1
CDR3 protein: CASSPPGQGSGYTF; V gene: TRBV28; J gene: TRBJ1-2
CDR3 protein: CASSPTRGTEAFF; V gene: TRBV6-5; J gene: TRBJ1-1
CDR3 protein: CASSSRFRGTGGVETQYF; V gene: TRBV7-7; J gene: TRBJ2-5
CDR3 protein: CASSQDPTGFGEKLFF; V gene: TRBV4-2; J gene: TRBJ1-4